These 11 T cell receptor beta chains were sequenced from one sample in a study of T-cell reconstitution after alpha-beta-depleted transplantation in children (dated by TCRdb to the mid-2010s). Libraries were prepared through PCR. The sequencer was an Illumina HiSeq 2500. TCR libraries were prepared with molecular barcoding, using unique molecular identifiers to normalize TCRbeta repertoire quantification. The public reads were reprocessed in TCRdb via fastp at Q25 and MiXCR, keeping in-frame beta chains. Under each unique CDR3 protein, matching rows form one entry showing the most common genes and DNA. In this sample the table shows just over 950,000 distinct CDR3 sequences, about 26% of which occur a single time. Jointly, the top ten make up under 30% of the sample. Sample treatment or condition, as interpreted from the label and publication: allogeneic hematopoietic cell transplantation with graft depleted of TCRalphabeta T cells and CD19 B cells.

The sample consisted of PBMCs, mostly from graft donor cells, taken 360 days after TCRalphabeta/CD19-depleted stem cell transplant. The receptors shown here come from a boy in the first two years of life who had a stem cell transplant for SCID, so the T cells may come from the graft donor.

This chain links TRBV6-2 or TRBV6-3 with TRBJ2-3; D ambiguous. The CDR3 loop spans 14 amino acids. V lost 2 bases and J 2 bases, leaving 8 bases between the germline ends. Per the germline V gene, CDR1 is MNHEY and CDR2 is SVGEGT. The CDR3, as DNA: TGTGCCAGCAGTTACGGTATAGTCACAGATACGCAGTATTTT. This codes for CASSYGIVTDTQYF.

The rearrangement links TRBV2 to TRBJ2-2, with unresolved D. Germline CDR1 SNHLY, CDR2 FYNNEI. V lost 6 bases and J lost 7, with 12 bases in between. This CDR3 has 13 amino acids. Written as DNA, the CDR3 is TGTGCCAGCAGGTGGCCATGGGGCGGGGAGCTGTTTTTT. Residues: CASRWPWGGELFF.

The chain joins TRBV6-1 to TRBJ1-2, with D tentatively TRBD1 (6 bases). Germline loops: CDR1 MNHNS, CDR2 SASEGT. The CDR3 runs 14 residues. The germline V and J ends were trimmed by 6 bases and 6 bases, with 17 bases remaining between them. The CDR3 nucleotides read TGTGCCAGCAGCGCGGACAGCCGGTGGGATGGCTACACCTTC. It yields the protein CASSADSRWDGYTF.

The chain carries TRBV12-3 or TRBV12-4 and TRBJ2-7; 7 nucleotides match TRBD2. The CDR3 is made up of 14 amino acids. J lost 1 base, V lost 2 bases, and 2 bases had no gene match. This CDR3 reads CASSLLSGSYEQYF. DNA of the CDR3: TGTGCCAGCAGTTTACTTAGCGGGTCCTACGAGCAGTACTTC.

This clonotype showed up many times. The chain carries TRBV27 and TRBJ2-1, with 9 positions matching TRBD1. Germline V gene sequence: CDR1 MNHEY, CDR2 SMNVEV (reference sequence). V shed 3 bases and J 5 bases; nucleotides not matched to a gene: 11. The CDR3 is 17 amino acids. The CDR3 sequence: CASSLRPGQGTHNEQFF. As DNA, the CDR3 is TGTGCCAGCAGTTTGCGTCCCGGACAGGGGACCCACAATGAGCAGTTCTTC.

This clonotype has only a few counts. This rearrangement joins TRBV12-3 or TRBV12-4 to TRBJ1-1, with a weak D call TRBD1 (5 bases). The CDR3 is 15 amino acids. V was shortened by 6 bases and J by 6 bases, with 20 bases between the two germline ends. The CDR3 DNA follows: TGTGCCAGCAGGCAGAAATCCAGGGTCACTGCTGAAGCTTTCTTT. Protein product: CASRQKSRVTAEAFF.

This clonotype was observed a few times. This sequence joins TRBV28 and TRBJ1-6; D possibly corresponds to TRBD1 (6 bases). Trimming took off 3 bases at V and 4 bases at J, with 19 bases between the two ends. The CDR3 covers 18 residues. Germline V CDR1 and CDR2: MDHEN, SYDVKM. CDR3 DNA sequence: TGTGCCAGCAGTTTCATGGTCTTCGCTGGACAGTATAATTCACCCCTCCACTTT. Translating it yields CASSFMVFAGQYNSPLHF.

Comment on this clonotype: At one boundary the junction diverges from the germline segment, which might be a read error. The rearrangement uses TRBV20-1 and TRBJ1-1; D gene uncertain. CDR3 length: 14 amino acids. Germline CDR1 reads DFQATT; CDR2 reads SNEGSKA (reference sequence). This CDR3 is CSARDIRVKTEAFF. CDR3 sequence (DNA): TGCAGTGCTAGAGATATCCGTGTGAAAACTGAAGCTTTCTTT.

The rearrangement uses TRBV12-3 or TRBV12-4 and TRBJ2-1; D might be TRBD2 (5 bases). CDR3 size: 14 residues. Deletions cut 5 bases from V and 5 bases from J, with 13 bases between. CDR3: CASSTLRGNNEQFF. Here the CDR3 DNA reads TGTGCCAGCAGTACACTTCGGGGAAACAATGAGCAGTTCTTC.

This clonotype was counted between two and nine times. The chain has TRBV20-1 and TRBJ2-2; the match to TRBD1 covers 8 bases. V shed 5 bases, J shed 5 bases, and the junction held 7 bases outside the gene matches. CDR3 length equals 14 residues. CDR1 DFQATT and CDR2 SNEGSKA come from the germline V gene (reference sequence). The CDR3 loop is CSAAWTGSTGELFF. CDR3 in DNA: TGCAGTGCTGCTTGGACAGGGAGTACCGGGGAGCTGTTTTTT.

In its sample, this clonotype was seen a few times. The chain joins TRBV5-1 to TRBJ2-2, with no clear D. Germline values: CDR1 SGHRS, CDR2 YFSETQ. The CDR3 spans 14 residues. V was clipped by 4 bases and J by 0 bases, with 7 bases between them. The CDR3 region is CASSRETNTGELFF. The DNA for the CDR3 is TGCGCCAGCAGCCGTGAGACGAACACCGGGGAGCTGTTTTTT.